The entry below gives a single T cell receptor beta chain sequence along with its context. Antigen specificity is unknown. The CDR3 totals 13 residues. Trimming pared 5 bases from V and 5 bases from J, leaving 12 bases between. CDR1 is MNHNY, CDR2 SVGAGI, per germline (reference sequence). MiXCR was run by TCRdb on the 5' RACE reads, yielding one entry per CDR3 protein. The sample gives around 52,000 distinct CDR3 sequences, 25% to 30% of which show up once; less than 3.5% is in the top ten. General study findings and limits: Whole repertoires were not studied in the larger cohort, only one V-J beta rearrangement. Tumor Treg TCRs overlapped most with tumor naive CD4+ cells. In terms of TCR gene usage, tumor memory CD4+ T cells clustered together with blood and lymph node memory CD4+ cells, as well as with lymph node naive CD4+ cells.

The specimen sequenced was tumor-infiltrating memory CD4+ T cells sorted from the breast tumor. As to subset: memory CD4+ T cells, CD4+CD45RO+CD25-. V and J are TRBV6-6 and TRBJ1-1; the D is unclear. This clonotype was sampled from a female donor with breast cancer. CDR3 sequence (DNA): TGTGCCAGCAGTGTGGGCCCCGGGACTGAAGCTTTCTTT. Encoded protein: CASSVGPGTEAFF.